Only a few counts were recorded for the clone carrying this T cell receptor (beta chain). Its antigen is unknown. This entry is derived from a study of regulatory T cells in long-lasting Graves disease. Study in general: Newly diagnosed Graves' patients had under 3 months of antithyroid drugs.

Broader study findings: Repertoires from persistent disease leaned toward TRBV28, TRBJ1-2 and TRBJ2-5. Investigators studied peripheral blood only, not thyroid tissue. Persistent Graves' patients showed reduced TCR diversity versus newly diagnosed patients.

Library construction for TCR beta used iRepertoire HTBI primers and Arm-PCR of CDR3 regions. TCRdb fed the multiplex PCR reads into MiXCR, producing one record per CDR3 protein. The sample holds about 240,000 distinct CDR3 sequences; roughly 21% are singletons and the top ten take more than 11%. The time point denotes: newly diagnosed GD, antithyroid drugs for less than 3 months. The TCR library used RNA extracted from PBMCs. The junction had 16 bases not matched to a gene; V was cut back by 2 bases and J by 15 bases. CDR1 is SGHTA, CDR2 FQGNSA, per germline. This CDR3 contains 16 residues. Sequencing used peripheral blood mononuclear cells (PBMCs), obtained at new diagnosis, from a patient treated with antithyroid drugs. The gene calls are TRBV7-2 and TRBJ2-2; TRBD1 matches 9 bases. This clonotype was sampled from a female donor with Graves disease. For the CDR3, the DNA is TGTGCCAGCAGCTTATGGCCTACAGGGGGCCGAGGTAGCGTGTTTTTT. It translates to CASSLWPTGGRGSVFF.